The clone carrying this T cell receptor beta chain showed up many times. Unique molecular identifiers were used to barcode this TCRbeta library. TCRdb re-called the PCR reads with MiXCR, one entry per CDR3 protein. The repertoire holds some 340,000 distinct CDR3 sequences, with around 10% as singletons. This sample was included in a study of T-cell reconstitution after alpha-beta-depleted transplantation in children. Germline CDR1 and CDR2: MDHEN and SYDVKM. Unmatched junction bases numbered 9, after V lost 2 bases and J lost 0 bases. This CDR3 contains 17 residues. The sequence came from a human donor who donated a stem cell graft to a child with acute lymphoblastic leukemia. The starting material was PBMCs from the stem cell graft donor, obtained from the stem cell graft. V and J are TRBV28 and TRBJ2-7; 8 nucleotides line up with TRBD2. The CDR3 is CASSLRVEREYSYEQYF. DNA for the CDR3: TGTGCCAGCAGTTTACGGGTTGAGCGGGAGTACTCCTACGAGCAGTACTTC.